The 11 T cell receptor beta chains in this list originate from one sample, sequenced in a study of shared clonotypes between healthy human individuals. Measured with immunoSEQ multiplex PCR; TCRdb has only the in-frame clones, and not every one. The table records about 460,000 clones, more than 70% of them present only once. The sample comprised PBMCs. The receptors stem from a woman aged 40 to 50 in good health. Some clones in this sample may be carry-over from other donors' samples.

The chain recombines TRBV5-1 with TRBJ1-2; unclear D gene. The CDR3 is 16 residues long. The ends were cut back, 0 bases at V and 2 bases at J, with 14 bases in the middle. Germline-derived CDR1 and CDR2 are SGHRS and YFSETQ. The chain's CDR3 is CASSLGYSGRNYGYTF. The CDR3 DNA follows: TGCGCCAGCAGCTTGGGGTATTCTGGCAGAAACTATGGCTACACCTTC.

J is TRBJ2-1 and V is TRBV7-2; 9 nucleotides match TRBD2. This CDR3 has 15 amino acids. The V gene end was trimmed by 9 bases and the J gene end by 1 base; junction bases not matched to a gene: 7. CDR1 and CDR2 from the germline V gene are SGHTA and FQGNSA. As DNA, the CDR3 is TGTGCCAGTGGGCCCCTAGCGGGATCCTACAATGAGCAGTTCTTC. Amino acid sequence: CASGPLAGSYNEQFF. Based on the CDR3 plus reference TRBV7-2 and TRBJ2-1, the full variable domain is GAGVSQSPSNKVTEKGKDVELRCDPISGHTALYWYRQSLGQGLEFLIYFQGNSAPDKSGLPSDRFSAERTGGSVSTLTIQRTQQEDSAVYLCASGPLAGSYNEQFFGPGTRLTVL.

Only one count was recorded for this clone. The V call is TRBV9, the J call TRBJ1-3, with D maybe TRBD1 (6 bases). The ends were cut back, 5 bases at V and 6 bases at J, with 12 bases in the middle. The CDR3 extends over 13 amino acids. Germline CDR1 is SGDLS and CDR2 is YYNGEE. The CDR3 reads CASSQGSENTIYF. The CDR3 DNA sequence: TGTGCCAGCAGTCAGGGGTCGGAAAACACCATATATTTT. The full variable domain, rest sourced from reference TRBV9 and TRBJ1-3, is DSGVTQTPKHLITATGQRVTLRCSPRSGDLSVYWYQQSLDQGLQFLIQYYNGEERAKGNILERFSAQQFPDLHSELNLSSLELGDSALYFCASSQGSENTIYFGEGSWLTVV.

The gene calls are TRBV30 and TRBJ2-1; 13 bases are shared with TRBD2. The CDR3 has 21 residues. Germline loops: CDR1 GTSNPN, CDR2 SVGIG (reference sequence). Trimming at V came to 0 bases and at J to 4 bases, leaving 18 bases not matched to a gene. The CDR3 loop is CAWSVRLGSGLAGVLYNEQFF. The CDR3 nucleotides read TGTGCCTGGAGTGTACGGCTGGGCAGCGGACTAGCGGGAGTTCTTTACAATGAGCAGTTCTTC. The entire variable domain, with the rest obtained from reference TRBV30 and TRBJ2-1, is as follows: SQTIHQWPATLVQPVGSPLSLECTVEGTSNPNLYWYRQAAGRGLQLLFYSVGIGQISSEVPQNLSASRPQDRQFILSSKKLLLSDSGFYLCAWSVRLGSGLAGVLYNEQFFGPGTRLTVL.

The rearrangement links TRBV28 to TRBJ1-5; 7 bases are a match to TRBD1. This CDR3 has 18 residues. J gave up 6 bases and V 1 base, and 15 bases lay outside the gene matches. From germline, CDR1 is MDHEN and CDR2 SYDVKM. For the CDR3, the DNA is TGTGCCAGCAGTTTATTCTTATTTAGGGGGCGACTAAGTCAGCCCCAGCATTTT. The encoded protein is CASSLFLFRGRLSQPQHF.

The chain uses TRBV28 and TRBJ1-1, with 7 bases fitting TRBD1. Germline CDR1 reads MDHEN; CDR2 reads SYDVKM. Losses at the gene ends were 4 bases for V and 0 bases for J; bases not matched to a gene: 8. This CDR3 has 16 amino acids. The CDR3 sequence is CASSSLWGTVNTEAFF. As DNA, the CDR3 is TGTGCCAGCAGTTCCCTTTGGGGGACAGTGAACACTGAAGCTTTCTTT.

About this clone itself: This CDR3 fails to terminate in the conserved phenylalanine or tryptophan, so it likely reflects a read error. This chain uses TRBV5-1 with TRBJ2-7; 12 nucleotides agree with TRBD2. With V trimmed by 3 bases and J by 4 bases, 5 bases remained unmatched. Germline loops: CDR1 SGHRS, CDR2 YFSETQ. The CDR3 is 15 amino acids. The chain's CDR3 is CASSSLAGGAYEQYL. CDR3 sequence (DNA): TGCGCCAGCAGCTCTCTAGCGGGAGGGGCGTACGAGCAGTACCTC.

The gene calls are TRBV30 and TRBJ2-7; TRBD2 matches at 7 bases. The CDR3 loop spans 14 amino acids. Germline lookup yields CDR1 GTSNPN and CDR2 SVGIG (reference sequence). The junction had 7 bases not matched to a gene; V was cut back by 0 bases and J by 5 bases. CDR3 protein: CAWSVWREPHEQYF. The CDR3 nucleotides read TGTGCCTGGAGTGTCTGGCGGGAGCCCCACGAGCAGTACTTC.

As regards this clone: Other nucleotide sequences from this sample produce the same CDR3. The chain recombines TRBV30 with TRBJ1-2, with D perhaps matching TRBD1 (6 bases). The CDR3 has 12 residues. CDR1 is GTSNPN, CDR2 SVGIG, per germline (reference sequence). V was cut by 5 bases and J by 0 bases, with 7 bases left in between. CDR3 protein: CAWEGANYGYTF. The CDR3 DNA is TGTGCCTGGGAGGGGGCTAACTATGGCTACACCTTC. The variable domain in full, completed from reference TRBV30 and TRBJ1-2, reads SQTIHQWPATLVQPVGSPLSLECTVEGTSNPNLYWYRQAAGRGLQLLFYSVGIGQISSEVPQNLSASRPQDRQFILSSKKLLLSDSGFYLCAWEGANYGYTFGSGTRLTVV.

The chain joins TRBV19 to TRBJ1-1; 8 bases are shared with TRBD1. CDR3 size: 16 residues. V shed 4 bases and J 2 bases; nucleotides not matched to a gene: 9. Germline CDR1 LNHDA, CDR2 SQIVND (reference sequence). The CDR3 region has the DNA TGTGCCAGTAGTACCGACGACAGGGGTGGAAACACTGAAGCTTTCTTT. Amino acid sequence: CASSTDDRGGNTEAFF.

The chain joins TRBV5-1 to TRBJ2-3; TRBD2 agrees at 7 bases. V was clipped by 2 bases and J by 5 bases; unmatched bases: 11. Germline V gives CDR1 SGHRS, CDR2 YFSETQ. This CDR3 comprises 16 residues. In DNA, the CDR3 is TGCGCCAGCAGCTTAAACCTAGCGGCCGTCGGAGATACGCAGTATTTT. As protein: CASSLNLAAVGDTQYF.